This is a list of T cell receptor beta chains from one sample in a study of siplizumab effects on memory and regulatory T cells. Clones were read by immunoSEQ multiplex PCR, and TCRdb kept only the in-frame ones, dropping some. The table lists over 55,000 clones, approximately 87% of them singletons, with 3% to 4% in the top ten. Sequencing input: memory CD4+ T cells sorted from blood. The receptors were sampled from a human donor in good health. Each CDR3 is given without its conserved first and last residue.

V gene	J gene	CDR3 protein
TRBV2	TRBJ1-1	ASSEGTPSGGNTEAF
TRBV21-1	TRBJ2-7	ASSNLTLLADYEQY
TRBV9	TRBJ2-1	ASSVGLVGEQF
TRBV6-6	TRBJ2-3	ASSYGLSSTDTQY
TRBV11-1	TRBJ2-1	ASSIETQEQF
TRBV5-6	TRBJ2-4	ASSFQAGVAKNIQY
TRBV11-3	TRBJ2-1	ASSLGGGGNEQF
TRBV6-5	TRBJ2-7	ASSYWGRTFYEQY
TRBV7-9	TRBJ1-1	ASSSRLNTEAF
TRBV7-3	TRBJ1-1	ASRRQGDTEAF
TRBV5-5	TRBJ2-3	ASSAVLGGGMEADTQY
TRBV7-2	TRBJ1-5	ASSLAIRQGTGQPQH
TRBV27	TRBJ2-1	ASSSGLAEWNEQF
TRBV7-8	TRBJ1-2	ASSGGRRRVKDGYT
TRBV28	TRBJ1-1	ASSRAWRMNTEAF
TRBV2	TRBJ1-1	ASRNFLTGGGSTEAF
TRBV7-2	TRBJ2-7	ASSSGQPPYEQY
TRBV11-3	TRBJ2-1	ASSQGNNEQF
TRBV5-1	TRBJ2-7	ASSLYISGEQY
TRBV9	TRBJ2-2	ASSVGTSGIRTNTGELF
TRBV6-6	TRBJ2-7	ASSSRPESYEQY
TRBV2	TRBJ1-3	ASSGQGGNTIY
TRBV7-2	TRBJ2-4	ASSLALGAENIQY
TRBV29-1	TRBJ1-1	SVERIPGNTEAF
TRBV6-5	TRBJ2-3	ASSSPRDRTDTQY
TRBV28	TRBJ2-1	ASSLSYNEQF
TRBV19	TRBJ2-7	ASSRFLQGKSYEQY
TRBV10-3	TRBJ1-5	AISKQESNQPQH
TRBV5-1	TRBJ2-7	ASSGGLAGDSYEQY
TRBV6-5	TRBJ1-2	ASSRQGYGYT
TRBV19	TRBJ2-7	ASSLSPNYEQY
TRBV5-1	TRBJ2-2	ASSLDPGVNTGELF
TRBV29-1	TRBJ1-4	SVVAATNEKLF
TRBV6-1	TRBJ1-2	ASSDQGNYGYT
TRBV13	TRBJ2-2	ASSPPYSGRTGELF
TRBV28	TRBJ2-7	AIGYEQY
TRBV11-1	TRBJ2-6	ASSSAASGANVLT
TRBV7-9	TRBJ1-2	ASSRGTQGPNT
TRBV27	TRBJ2-7	ASSSFGGIILYEQY
TRBV28	TRBJ1-5	ASRAGGFGNQPQH
TRBV5-1	TRBJ2-1	ASSFVGVGEQF
TRBV7-8	TRBJ2-1	ASSPLAGGPGFNEQF
TRBV5-1	TRBJ2-1	ASSLEPGPREQF
TRBV6-5	TRBJ1-1	ASSRGINTEAF
TRBV21-1	TRBJ2-2	ASMGRRGTGELF
TRBV5-6	TRBJ1-5	ASSIQGLQSNQPQH
TRBV30	TRBJ1-1	AWSPTREAF
TRBV5-1	TRBJ2-1	ASSFPGLAGGSSYNEQF
TRBV19	TRBJ2-5	ASSSTVYRETQY
TRBV6-1	TRBJ1-1	ASIRLFTEAF
TRBV2	TRBJ2-7	ASSRQGSGYEQY
TRBV9	TRBJ1-2	ASSIGGGNYGYT
TRBV4-1	TRBJ2-7	ASSQEAGAGVSGAYEQY
TRBV28	TRBJ2-7	ASSPGQALGEQY
TRBV7-2	TRBJ2-7	ASSLRPAEQY
TRBV10-3	TRBJ2-2	AIRLGGGELF
TRBV15	TRBJ1-2	ATSRGDYGYT
TRBV6-5	TRBJ1-5	ASRIREYSNQPQH
TRBV4-2	TRBJ1-5	ASSQGPEHNQPQH
TRBV6-1	TRBJ1-6	ASSGEQGGSYNSPLH